Presented here are 24 T cell receptor beta chains from one specimen sequenced in a study of blood T cell repertoires in COVID-19. Here immunoSEQ multiplex PCR was the method, and the copy in TCRdb shows in-frame clones only, minus some. The data hold just over 95,000 clones, with over 75% observed a single time. Material for sequencing was peripheral blood. These receptors were collected from a man between 45 and 60 years old with acute or convalescent COVID-19.

J is TRBJ1-2 and V is TRBV27; D possibly corresponds to TRBD1 (5 bases). Germline V lookup: CDR1 MNHEY, CDR2 SMNVEV (reference sequence). With 5 bases removed from V and 3 bases from J, the gap between germline ends came to 10 bases. This CDR3 has 13 amino acids. The CDR3 reads CASSPDSYYGYTF. The CDR3 nucleotides are TGTGCCAGCAGTCCCGACAGTTACTATGGCTACACCTTC.

The gene calls are TRBV18 and TRBJ2-7, with TRBD1 identical over 9 bases. The V gene's germline CDR1 is KGHSH and CDR2 LQKENI. Trimming took 4 bases from V and 6 from J; bases not matched to a gene: 4. This CDR3 has 13 residues. The CDR3 loop reads CASSRGQGIEQYF. The CDR3 DNA reads TGTGCCAGCTCACGAGGACAGGGGATCGAGCAGTACTTC.

The chain couples TRBV7-2 to TRBJ2-4; 11 nucleotides match TRBD2. With V trimmed by 6 bases and J by 8 bases, 12 bases remained unmatched. Germline CDR1 is SGHTA and CDR2 is FQGNSA. The CDR3 loop spans 16 amino acids. In nucleotides, the CDR3 is TGTGCCAGCAGTTCTACGTGGCTAGCGGGAGGAGACATTCAGTACTTC. It codes for CASSSTWLAGGDIQYF.

The chain's CDR3 is CASTTGGWYNEQFF. Here the CDR3 DNA reads TGTGCCAGTACTACGGGAGGGTGGTACAATGAGCAGTTCTTC. This chain connects TRBV19 to TRBJ2-1; 8 bases fit TRBD2. Losses at the gene ends were 7 bases for V and 4 bases for J; bases not matched to a gene: 6. This CDR3 comprises 14 residues. Germline lookup yields CDR1 LNHDA and CDR2 SQIVND (reference sequence).

The chain links TRBV5-1 to TRBJ2-5; D possibly corresponds to TRBD2 (6 bases). Trimming took 5 bases from V and 2 from J, leaving 16 bases between them. The CDR3 is 15 amino acids. Germline loops: CDR1 SGHRS, CDR2 YFSETQ. The CDR3 nucleotides read TGCGCCAGCAGTCTTAGGGGACTGGGACAAGAGACCCAGTACTTC. Translated, it gives CASSLRGLGQETQYF.

The chain combines TRBV6-5 with TRBJ2-7; 13 nucleotides agree with TRBD2. The CDR3 sequence is 15 residues long. V was pared by 2 bases and J by 7 bases, with 5 bases of the junction left unmatched. The germline V gene has CDR1 MNHEY and CDR2 SVGAGI. CDR3 sequence reads: CASSYQPGLAGEQYF. CDR3 nucleotide sequence: TGTGCCAGCAGTTACCAACCGGGACTAGCGGGAGAGCAGTACTTC.

This clone was seen once. V gene TRBV7-8 combines with J gene TRBJ2-7; 7 bases agree with TRBD2. The CDR3 sequence is 14 residues long. Germline CDR1 reads SGHVS; CDR2 reads FQNEAQ. The J segment lost 3 bases and the V segment lost 3 bases, leaving 5 bases of the junction unmatched. This chain's CDR3 is CASSLGGRGYEQYF. The DNA of the CDR3 is TGTGCCAGCAGCTTGGGCGGGAGAGGCTACGAGCAGTACTTC. Full variable domain (rest looked up from reference TRBV7-8 and TRBJ2-7): GAGVSQSPRYKVAKRGQDVALRCDPISGHVSLFWYQQALGQGPEFLTYFQNEAQLDKSGLPSDRFFAERPEGSVSTLKIQRTQQEDSAVYLCASSLGGRGYEQYFGPGTRLTVT.

The CDR3 region is CASSQKGAGAGANVLTF. In DNA form, the CDR3 reads TGTGCCAGCAGCCAAAAAGGGGCGGGAGCTGGGGCCAACGTCCTGACTTTC. The chain links TRBV3-1 (or the pseudogene TRBV3-2) to TRBJ2-6; 7 positions agree with TRBD2. The CDR3 loop spans 17 amino acids. V lost 2 bases and J lost 2; bases outside the gene matches: 6. Germline lookup yields CDR1 LGHDT and CDR2 YNNKEL (reference sequence).

V is TRBV25-1 and J is TRBJ1-2; 7 bases align to TRBD1. CDR1 MGHDK and CDR2 SYGVNS come from the germline V gene. The CDR3 consists of 13 residues. Trimming cost V 4 bases and J 3 bases; bases outside gene matches: 2. In nucleotides, the CDR3 is TGTGCCAGCAGTGTACAGGGGTACTATGGCTACACCTTC. It yields the protein CASSVQGYYGYTF.

The rearrangement uses TRBV7-9 and TRBJ2-5, with TRBD2 identical over 8 bases. The CDR3 runs to 19 residues. Germline CDR1 is SEHNR and CDR2 is FQNEAQ (reference sequence). Unmatched junction bases numbered 24, after V lost 6 bases and J lost 6 bases. CDR3 DNA: TGTGCCAGCAGTTCCGTGGGAACAGCAGGGCGGGAGGTGTTTAAGACCCAGTACTTC. This encodes CASSSVGTAGREVFKTQYF.

This chain uses TRBV4-3 with TRBJ1-2; no reliable D call. Germline V gene sequence: CDR1 LGHNA, CDR2 YSLEER. Trimming cost V 0 bases and J 3 bases, with 14 bases left between them. The CDR3 runs to 16 residues. The CDR3 region has the DNA TGCGCCAGCAGCCAAGAAGGGAGAGGAGAAGACTATGGCTACACCTTC. Its protein product is CASSQEGRGEDYGYTF.

Only a few counts were recorded for this clone. This chain joins TRBV25-1 and TRBJ1-3; D not certain. The CDR3 has 13 amino acids. V lost 8 bases, J lost 7 bases, and 15 bases lay in between. The germline gives CDR1 MGHDK, CDR2 SYGVNS. This CDR3 is CASGDWSLNTIYF. The CDR3 coding sequence is TGTGCCAGCGGAGACTGGTCCCTGAACACCATATATTTT. Based on the CDR3 plus reference TRBV25-1 and TRBJ1-3, the full variable domain is EADIYQTPRYLVIGTGKKITLECSQTMGHDKMYWYQQDPGMELHLIHYSYGVNSTEKGDLSSESTVSRIRTEHFPLTLESARPSHTSQYLCASGDWSLNTIYFGEGSWLTVV.

Written as DNA, the CDR3 is TGTGCCAGCTCACACGGGACAGGGAAGGGCCAAGAGACCCAGTACTTC. This translates into CASSHGTGKGQETQYF. V is TRBV18 and J is TRBJ2-5; 9 nucleotides align to TRBD1. The CDR3 consists of 16 residues. Trimming removed 4 bases from V and 1 base from J; junction bases left unmatched: 7. Germline CDR1 and CDR2: KGHSH and LQKENI.

In its sample, this clone was seen once. CDR3 nucleotide sequence: TGTGCCTCCGATGGGAGGGGTAACACTGAAGCTTTCTTT. Translating it yields CASDGRGNTEAFF. The gene calls are TRBV30 and TRBJ1-1; D is possibly TRBD1 (5 bases). V was pared by 7 bases and J by 2 bases, with 14 bases between. CDR1 and CDR2 from the germline V gene are GTSNPN and SVGIG (reference sequence). The CDR3 is made up of 13 amino acids.

The chain uses TRBV5-5 and TRBJ2-1; 9 bases are a match to TRBD2. CDR3 length: 14 amino acids. V lost 6 bases and J lost 5; bases outside the gene matches: 6. CDR1 SGHKS and CDR2 YYEKEE come from the germline V gene (reference sequence). Here the CDR3 reads CASNLGGGDNEQFF. CDR3 DNA: TGTGCCAGCAACCTGGGCGGGGGGGACAATGAGCAGTTCTTC.

In its sample, this clone was seen once. The genes are TRBV24-1 and TRBJ2-7; 9 bases fit TRBD1. The CDR3 totals 15 residues. V shed 3 bases, J shed 4 bases, and the junction held 6 bases outside the gene matches. CDR1 and CDR2 (germline): KGHDR, SFDVKD. CDR3 sequence reads: CATSDATGGKYEQYF. CDR3 DNA: TGTGCCACCAGTGATGCGACAGGGGGAAAGTACGAGCAGTACTTC.

This rearrangement joins TRBV6-1 to TRBJ2-5, with D perhaps matching TRBD1 (5 bases). The length of the CDR3 is 13 residues. Per the germline V gene, CDR1 is MNHNS and CDR2 is SASEGT. V shed 1 base and J shed 4 bases, with 7 bases lying between them. The chain's CDR3 is CASSEGGGETQYF. The CDR3 DNA sequence: TGTGCCAGCAGTGAAGGGGGCGGAGAGACCCAGTACTTC.

This rearrangement joins TRBV11-2 to TRBJ2-7, with 12 bases that match TRBD2. Trimming took 6 bases from V and 2 from J; bases not matched to a gene: 5. Germline lookup yields CDR1 SGHAT and CDR2 FQNNGV. CDR3 length equals 15 residues. CDR3 region: CASSVLAGGPYEQYF. The CDR3, as DNA: TGTGCCAGCAGTGTCCTAGCGGGAGGGCCCTACGAGCAGTACTTC.

The chain combines TRBV10-1 with TRBJ2-1; D uncertain. CDR3 size: 13 residues. Trimming removed 3 bases at V and 8 bases at J, with 11 bases between. Germline V gene sequence: CDR1 WNHNN, CDR2 SYGVQD (reference sequence). CDR3 sequence (DNA): TGCGCCAGCAGTGACCAACTCGGAGATGAGCAGTTCTTC. Translating gives CASSDQLGDEQFF.

This rearrangement joins TRBV19 to TRBJ2-7; possible D gene TRBD2, 5 bases. V lost 5 bases to trimming and J lost 6 bases, with 23 bases between them. CDR1 LNHDA and CDR2 SQIVND come from the germline V gene (reference sequence). CDR3 size: 16 residues. CDR3 in amino acids: CASSVEGSLPLREQYF. Written as DNA, the CDR3 is TGTGCCAGTAGTGTCGAGGGCTCACTCCCACTACGCGAGCAGTACTTC.

The J gene is TRBJ1-4, the V gene TRBV2; D possibly corresponds to TRBD1 (5 bases). Trimming shortened V by 5 bases and J by 4 bases, and 14 bases separated the two germline ends. This CDR3 is 15 amino acids long. CDR1 SNHLY and CDR2 FYNNEI come from the germline V gene. CDR3 DNA sequence: TGTGCCAGCAGTTCCCGGGCGGGGGATAATGAAAAACTGTTTTTT. This translates into CASSSRAGDNEKLFF.

V and J are TRBV10-3 and TRBJ2-7; 12 positions match TRBD1. The CDR3 loop spans 15 amino acids. With V trimmed by 6 bases and J by 2 bases, 5 bases remained unmatched. The germline gives CDR1 ENHRY, CDR2 SYGVKD. The chain's CDR3 is CAIRPGTGGAYEQYF. CDR3 DNA sequence: TGTGCCATCAGGCCAGGGACAGGGGGCGCCTACGAGCAGTACTTC.

This chain links TRBV24-1 with TRBJ2-1; 8 nucleotides align to TRBD1. V was pared by 4 bases and J by 3 bases, with 19 bases of the junction left unmatched. CDR3 length: 20 amino acids. CDR1 and CDR2 from the germline V gene are KGHDR and SFDVKD. CDR3: CATSDKVRQGRLWGYNEQFF. In DNA, the CDR3 is TGTGCCACCAGTGACAAAGTAAGACAGGGGAGGCTTTGGGGCTACAATGAGCAGTTCTTC.

This clone appeared once. The V call is TRBV7-9, the J call TRBJ1-2; 7 positions match TRBD1. V dropped 0 bases and J dropped 8; count of bases not matched to a gene: 9. The V gene's germline CDR1 is SEHNR and CDR2 FQNEAQ (reference sequence). The CDR3 is 15 residues long. The CDR3 DNA reads as TGTGCCAGCAGCTTAGCCTGGGAGACAGGGCAAGGCTACACCTTC. Its translation is CASSLAWETGQGYTF. Filled out from reference TRBV7-9 and TRBJ1-2, the complete variable domain reads DTGVSQNPRHKITKRGQNVTFRCDPISEHNRLYWYRQTLGQGPEFLTYFQNEAQLEKSRLLSDRFSAERPKGSFSTLEIQRTEQGDSAMYLCASSLAWETGQGYTFGSGTRLTVV.